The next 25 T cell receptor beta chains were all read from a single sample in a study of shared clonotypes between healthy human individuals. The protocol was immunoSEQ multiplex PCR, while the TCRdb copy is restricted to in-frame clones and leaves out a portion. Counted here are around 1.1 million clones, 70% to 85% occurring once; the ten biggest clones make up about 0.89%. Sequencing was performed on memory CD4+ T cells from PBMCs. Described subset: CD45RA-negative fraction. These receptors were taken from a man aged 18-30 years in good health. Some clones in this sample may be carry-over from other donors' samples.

The CDR3 bases are TGTGCCAGCAGCCCGCGCGGAAACTCCTACAATGAGCAGTTCTTC. Translation gives CASSPRGNSYNEQFF. This chain links TRBV11-3 with TRBJ2-1; no reliable D call. V was pared by 5 bases and J by 0 bases, with 11 bases between. Germline V CDR1 and CDR2: SGHNT, YENEEA. The CDR3 length is 15 residues. Looking up the rest from reference TRBV11-3 and TRBJ2-1 gives the full variable domain: EAGVVQSPRYKIIEKKQPVAFWCNPISGHNTLYWYLQNLGQGPELLIRYENEEAVDDSQLPKDRFSAERLKGVDSTLKIQPAELGDSAVYLCASSPRGNSYNEQFFGPGTRLTVL.

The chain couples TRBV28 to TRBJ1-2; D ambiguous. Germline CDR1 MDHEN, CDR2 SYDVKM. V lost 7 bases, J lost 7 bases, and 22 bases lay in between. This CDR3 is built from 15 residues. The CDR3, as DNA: TGTGCCAGCACCACTCCATCCACCCACTGGGTTGGCTACACCTTC. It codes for CASTTPSTHWVGYTF.

CDR3 amino acids: CASSQTSPGLDYGYTF. Here the CDR3 DNA reads TGCGCCAGCAGCCAAACTTCTCCGGGACTAGACTATGGCTACACCTTC. The chain is built from TRBV4-1 and TRBJ1-2, with a possible D match to TRBD1 (5 bases). CDR1 MGHRA and CDR2 YSYEKL come from the germline V gene. Trimming stripped 2 bases from V and 3 bases from J, with 16 bases between. CDR3 length: 16 amino acids.

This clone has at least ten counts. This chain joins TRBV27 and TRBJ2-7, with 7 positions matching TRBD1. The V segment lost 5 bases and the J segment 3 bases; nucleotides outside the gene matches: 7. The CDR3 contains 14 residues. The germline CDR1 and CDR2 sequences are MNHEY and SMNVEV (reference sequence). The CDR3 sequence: CASSRRTGVYEQYF. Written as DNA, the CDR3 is TGTGCCAGCAGTCGCAGGACAGGAGTCTACGAGCAGTACTTC.

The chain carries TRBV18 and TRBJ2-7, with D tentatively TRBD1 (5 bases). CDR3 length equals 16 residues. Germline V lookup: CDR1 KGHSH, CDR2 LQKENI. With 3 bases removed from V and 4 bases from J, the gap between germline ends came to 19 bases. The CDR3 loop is CASSPVAGLSSYEQYF. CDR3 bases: TGTGCCAGCTCACCGGTCGCAGGGTTGAGCTCATACGAGCAGTACTTC.

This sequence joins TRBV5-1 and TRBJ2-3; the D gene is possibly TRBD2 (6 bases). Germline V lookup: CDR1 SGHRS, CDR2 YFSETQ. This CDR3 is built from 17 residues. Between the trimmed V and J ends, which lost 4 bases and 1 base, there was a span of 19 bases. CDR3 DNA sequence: TGCGCCAGCAGCCCCCCCGTAGCGGCTGCGGGCACAGATACGCAGTATTTT. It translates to CASSPPVAAAGTDTQYF.

The CDR3 spells CAGGTGANTGELFF. The CDR3 bases are TGTGCCGGGGGGACAGGGGCGAACACCGGGGAGCTGTTTTTT. The chain couples TRBV28 to TRBJ2-2; TRBD1 matches at 10 bases. The CDR3 totals 14 residues. Germline lookup yields CDR1 MDHEN and CDR2 SYDVKM. Trimming took 11 bases from V and 0 from J; bases not matched to a gene: 3.

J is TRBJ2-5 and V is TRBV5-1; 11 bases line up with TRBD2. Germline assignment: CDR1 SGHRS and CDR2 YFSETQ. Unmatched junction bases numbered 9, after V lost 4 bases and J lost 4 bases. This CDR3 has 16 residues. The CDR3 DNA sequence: TGCGCCAGCAGCATCCTTTTAGCGGGAGGGGGAGAGACCCAGTACTTC. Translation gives CASSILLAGGGETQYF.

CDR3 coding DNA: TGCGCCAGCGCCAACGCCAGGGGAATGAACACTGAAGCTTTCTTT. This sequence encodes CASANARGMNTEAFF. J is TRBJ1-1 and V is TRBV5-1, with D perhaps matching TRBD1 (6 bases). V gave up 7 bases and J gave up 0 bases, with 16 bases separating them. Germline loops: CDR1 SGHRS, CDR2 YFSETQ. This CDR3 has 15 residues.

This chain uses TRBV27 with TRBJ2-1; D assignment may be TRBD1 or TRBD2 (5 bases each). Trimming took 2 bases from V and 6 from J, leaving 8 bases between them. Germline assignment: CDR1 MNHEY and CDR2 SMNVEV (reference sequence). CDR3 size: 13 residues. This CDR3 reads CASSLVRGNEQFF. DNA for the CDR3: TGTGCCAGCAGTTTAGTGAGGGGCAATGAGCAGTTCTTC.

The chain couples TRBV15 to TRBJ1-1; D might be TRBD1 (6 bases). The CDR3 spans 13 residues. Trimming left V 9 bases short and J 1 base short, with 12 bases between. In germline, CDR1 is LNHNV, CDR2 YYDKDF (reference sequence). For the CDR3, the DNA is TGTGCCACGCAATGGGGACAGAACACTGAAGCTTTCTTT. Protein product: CATQWGQNTEAFF.

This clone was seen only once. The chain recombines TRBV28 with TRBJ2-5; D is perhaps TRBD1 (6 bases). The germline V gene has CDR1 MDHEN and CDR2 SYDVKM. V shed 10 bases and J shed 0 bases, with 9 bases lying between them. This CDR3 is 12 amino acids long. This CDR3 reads CAIQGYQETQYF. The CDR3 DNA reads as TGTGCCATCCAGGGGTACCAAGAGACCCAGTACTTC.

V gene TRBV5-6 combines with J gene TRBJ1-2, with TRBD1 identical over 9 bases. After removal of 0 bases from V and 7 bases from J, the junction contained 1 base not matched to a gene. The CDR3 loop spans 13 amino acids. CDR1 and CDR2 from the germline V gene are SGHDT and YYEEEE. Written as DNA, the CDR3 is TGTGCCAGCAGCTTGGGGACAGGGGTTGGCTACACCTTC. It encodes CASSLGTGVGYTF.

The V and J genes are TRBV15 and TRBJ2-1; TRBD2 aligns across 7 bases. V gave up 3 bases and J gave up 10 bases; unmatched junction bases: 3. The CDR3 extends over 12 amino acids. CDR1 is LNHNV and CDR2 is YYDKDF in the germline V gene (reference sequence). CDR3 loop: CATSRVLAEQFF. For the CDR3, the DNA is TGTGCCACCAGCAGGGTACTAGCGGAGCAGTTCTTC.

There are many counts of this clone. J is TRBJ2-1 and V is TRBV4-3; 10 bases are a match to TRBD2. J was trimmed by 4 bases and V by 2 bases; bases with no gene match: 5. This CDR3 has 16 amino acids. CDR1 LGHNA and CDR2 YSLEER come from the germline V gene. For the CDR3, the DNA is TGCGCCAGCAGCCAACGGACTAGCGGAGTATACAATGAGCAGTTCTTC. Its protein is CASSQRTSGVYNEQFF.

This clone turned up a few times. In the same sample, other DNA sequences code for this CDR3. CDR3: CASSLVGPGETQYF. The CDR3 DNA reads as TGCGCCAGCAGCTTGGTCGGGCCCGGGGAGACCCAGTACTTC. The chain joins TRBV5-1 to TRBJ2-5; no definite D call. Germline values: CDR1 SGHRS, CDR2 YFSETQ. Trimming pared 0 bases from V and 5 bases from J, leaving 11 bases between. CDR3 length equals 14 residues.

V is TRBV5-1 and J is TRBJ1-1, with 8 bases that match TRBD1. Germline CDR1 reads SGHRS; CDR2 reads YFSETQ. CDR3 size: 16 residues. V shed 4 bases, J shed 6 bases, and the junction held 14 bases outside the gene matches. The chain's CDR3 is CASSPEDRVSFAEAFF. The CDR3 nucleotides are TGCGCCAGCAGCCCCGAGGACAGGGTTTCCTTCGCTGAAGCTTTCTTT.

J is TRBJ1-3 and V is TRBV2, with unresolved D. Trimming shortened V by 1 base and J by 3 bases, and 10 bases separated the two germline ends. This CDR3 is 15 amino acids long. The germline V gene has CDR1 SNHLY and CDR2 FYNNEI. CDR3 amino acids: CASSEGGTFGNTIYF. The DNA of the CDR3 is TGTGCCAGCAGTGAAGGGGGAACCTTTGGAAACACCATATATTTT.

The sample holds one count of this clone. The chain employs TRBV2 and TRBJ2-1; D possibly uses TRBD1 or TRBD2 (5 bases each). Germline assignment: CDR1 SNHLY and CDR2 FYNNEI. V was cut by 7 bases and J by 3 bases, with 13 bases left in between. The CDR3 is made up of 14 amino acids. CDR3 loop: CASKRDGRYNEQFF. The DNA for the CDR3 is TGTGCCAGCAAACGGGACGGCCGCTACAATGAGCAGTTCTTC.

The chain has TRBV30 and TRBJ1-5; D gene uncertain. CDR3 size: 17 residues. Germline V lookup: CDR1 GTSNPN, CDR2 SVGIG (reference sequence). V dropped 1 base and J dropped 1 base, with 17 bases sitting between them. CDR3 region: CAWSATRTLGSNQPQHF. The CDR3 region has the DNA TGTGCCTGGAGTGCGACTAGGACCCTCGGGAGCAATCAGCCCCAGCATTTT.

CDR3 loop: CASSEAASYNEQFF. The CDR3 coding sequence is TGTGCCAGCAGTGAAGCCGCCTCCTACAATGAGCAGTTCTTC. The genes are TRBV2 and TRBJ2-1; D remains unclear. The CDR3 covers 14 residues. CDR1 and CDR2 from the germline V gene are SNHLY and FYNNEI. Between the trimmed V and J ends, which lost 0 bases and 0 bases, there was a span of 3 bases.

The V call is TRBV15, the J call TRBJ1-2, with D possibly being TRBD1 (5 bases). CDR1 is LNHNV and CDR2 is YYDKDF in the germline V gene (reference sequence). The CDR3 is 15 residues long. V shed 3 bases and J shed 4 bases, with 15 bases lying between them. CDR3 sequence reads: CATSRGIGVSYGYTF. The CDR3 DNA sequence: TGTGCCACCAGCAGGGGGATAGGGGTTTCCTATGGCTACACCTTC.

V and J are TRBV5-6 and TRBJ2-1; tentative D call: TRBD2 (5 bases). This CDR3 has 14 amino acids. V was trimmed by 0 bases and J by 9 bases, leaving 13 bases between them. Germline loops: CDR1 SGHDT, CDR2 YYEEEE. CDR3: CASSLGYGEGEQFF. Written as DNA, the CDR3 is TGTGCCAGCAGCTTGGGGTACGGCGAGGGTGAGCAGTTCTTC.

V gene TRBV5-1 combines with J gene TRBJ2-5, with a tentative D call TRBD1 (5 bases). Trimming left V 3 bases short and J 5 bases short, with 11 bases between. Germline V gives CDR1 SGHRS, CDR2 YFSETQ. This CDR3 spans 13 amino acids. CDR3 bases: TGCGCCAGCAGCTGGGGCGGCCGGGAGACCCAGTACTTC. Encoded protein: CASSWGGRETQYF.

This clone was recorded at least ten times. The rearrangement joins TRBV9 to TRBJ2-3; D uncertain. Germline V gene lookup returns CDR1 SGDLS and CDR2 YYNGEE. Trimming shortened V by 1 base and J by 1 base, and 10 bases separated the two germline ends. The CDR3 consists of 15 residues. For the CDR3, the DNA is TGTGCCAGCAGCGTACGTTCTTCGGGCACAGATACGCAGTATTTT. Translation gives CASSVRSSGTDTQYF.